This TCR beta chain appears in the sequencing data of a study of T cell repertoires and HLA-DP antigens. Clones were read by immunoSEQ multiplex PCR, and TCRdb kept only the in-frame ones, dropping some. The sample holds about 89,000 clones, about 89% seen once. From germline, CDR1 is SGHDN and CDR2 FVKESK. This CDR3 has 15 residues. Trimming left V 2 bases short and J 4 bases short, with 13 bases between. CD4+ T cells, purified by negative selection, averaged roughly 98% purity. CD4+ T cells were isolated untouched, about 98% pure. In the case of this clone: The antigen is not known.

Findings and caveats of the study: Clones undetected before culture averaged roughly 39% against one allele and 45% to 60% against the other.

The sample was CD4+ T cells from PBMCs. The receptor was isolated from a man aged 50 to 60 in good health and CMV-seronegative. The rearrangement uses TRBV14 and TRBJ2-3, with D possibly being TRBD2 (6 bases). Written as DNA, the CDR3 is TGTGCCAGCAGCCAAAAAACCCCTAGCGCAGATACGCAGTATTTT. It encodes CASSQKTPSADTQYF.